The T cell receptor (beta chain) described here comes from a study of PD-1 blockade in classical Hodgkin lymphoma. Notes on the study in general: Newly diagnosed patients had diversity similar to the baseline diversity of complete responders. By C4D1, CD4+ diversity increased significantly, especially in complete responders. The causes of the repertoire differences, possibly disease activity or prior therapy, remain undefined.

About this clone itself: Its antigen is currently unknown.

Sequenced by immunoSEQ multiplex PCR; TCRdb stores in-frame clones only, minus some. The profile shows fewer than 100,000 clones, 75% to 90% of them singletons. All patients experienced relapse after autologous stem cell transplantation, and brentuximab vedotin exposure was variable. V lost 3 bases, J lost 4 bases, and 9 bases lay in between. Germline CDR1 is LNHDA and CDR2 is SQIVND (reference sequence). This CDR3 comprises 13 residues. The specimen comprised peripheral blood mononuclear cells (PBMCs), sampled at baseline. The chain is built from TRBV19 and TRBJ1-2; D is unresolved. The receptor comes from a human donor with classical Hodgkin lymphoma. In nucleotides, the CDR3 is TGTGCCAGTAGTATCGGGGAATCCTATGGCTACACCTTC. The encoded protein is CASSIGESYGYTF.